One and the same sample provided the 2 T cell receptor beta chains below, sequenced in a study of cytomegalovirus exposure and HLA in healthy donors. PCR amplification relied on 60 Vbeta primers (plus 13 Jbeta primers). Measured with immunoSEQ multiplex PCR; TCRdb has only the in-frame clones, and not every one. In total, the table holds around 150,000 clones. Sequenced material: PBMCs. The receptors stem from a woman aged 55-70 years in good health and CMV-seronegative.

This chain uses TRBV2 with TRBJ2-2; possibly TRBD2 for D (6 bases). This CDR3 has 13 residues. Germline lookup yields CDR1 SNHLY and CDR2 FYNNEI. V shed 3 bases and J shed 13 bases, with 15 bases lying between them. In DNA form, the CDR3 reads TGTGCCAGCAGTGATGGGAGGATAGGGCGGCTGTTTTTT. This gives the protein CASSDGRIGRLFF.

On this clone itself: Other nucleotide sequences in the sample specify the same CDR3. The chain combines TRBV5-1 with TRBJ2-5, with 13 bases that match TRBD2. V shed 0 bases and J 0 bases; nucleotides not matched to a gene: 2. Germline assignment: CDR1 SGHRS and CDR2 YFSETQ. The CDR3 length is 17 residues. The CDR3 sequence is CASSLEGTSGDQETQYF. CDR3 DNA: TGCGCCAGCAGCTTGGAGGGGACTAGCGGGGACCAAGAGACCCAGTACTTC. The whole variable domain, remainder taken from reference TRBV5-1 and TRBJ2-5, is KAGVTQTPRYLIKTRGQQVTLSCSPISGHRSVSWYQQTPGQGLQFLFEYFSETQRNKGNFPGRFSGRQFSNSRSEMNVSTLELGDSALYLCASSLEGTSGDQETQYFGPGTRLLVL.